These 22 T cell receptor beta chains share one sample of origin, sequenced in a study of Tregs in tolerant kidney transplant recipients. Some clones are missing from TCRdb's copy, which holds only in-frame ones; the method was immunoSEQ multiplex PCR. The sample table includes about 30,000 clones. The source material was CD8+ T cells from blood, sampled before the transplant. Every receptor here comes from a human donor who received a combined kidney and bone marrow transplant.

Comment on this clone: The read gets to within 3 residues of the CDR3 end, and the germline J gene fills in the rest. The chain links TRBV30 to TRBJ2-1; 8 nucleotides agree with TRBD2. From germline, CDR1 is GTSNPN and CDR2 SVGIG (reference sequence). This CDR3 spans 16 amino acids. V trimming: 2 bases; J trimming: 4 bases; junction bases outside the gene matches: 10. The CDR3 DNA, read in part, is TGTGCCTGGAGTCCCCAAGCGGGAGCCCTTTACAATGAG. This codes for CAWSPQAGALYNE. The full CDR3 reads CAWSPQAGALYNEQFF.

As regards this clone: The observed sequence ends 3 residues before the CDR3 terminus, with the missing tail filled in from the germline J gene. The chain employs TRBV19 and TRBJ2-1; 7 nucleotides agree with TRBD2. The V segment lost 4 bases and the J segment 1 base; nucleotides outside the gene matches: 10. This CDR3 is built from 17 residues. Germline CDR1 is LNHDA and CDR2 is SQIVND (reference sequence). The DNA read from the CDR3 is TGTGCCAGTAGTACTCTGGGTGGCGGGAGATCCTACAATGAG. Protein product: CASSTLGGGRSYNE. The CDR3 as a whole reads CASSTLGGGRSYNEQFF.

Concerning this clone itself: Sequencing ends 3 residues short of the CDR3 end; the germline J gene provides the rest. V and J are TRBV19 and TRBJ1-1, with D perhaps TRBD1 (5 bases). The CDR3 sequence is 14 residues long. Trimming shortened V by 5 bases and J by 0 bases, and 10 bases separated the two germline ends. Germline V gives CDR1 LNHDA, CDR2 SQIVND (reference sequence). This CDR3 reads CASSVTVLNTEAFF. The sequenced CDR3 bases are TGTGCCAGTAGTGTGACAGTATTGAACACTGAA.

As for this clone: The read ends 3 residues early relative to the CDR3; the germline J gene fills the gap. This chain uses TRBV6-1 with TRBJ2-1; tentative D call: TRBD2 (5 bases). The CDR3 sequence is 16 residues long. Trimming cost V 1 base and J 2 bases, with 12 bases left between them. Per germline, CDR1 MNHNS and CDR2 SASEGT. Here the CDR3 reads CASSEEVAGPYNEQFF. Incomplete CDR3 DNA: TGTGCCAGCAGTGAAGAGGTTGCGGGCCCCTACAATGAG.

With respect to this clone: The CDR3 is cut off 3 residues early in the read; its end comes from the germline J gene. The V gene is TRBV29-1, the J gene TRBJ2-2; no firm D call. Per germline, CDR1 SQVTM and CDR2 ANQGSEA. The CDR3 covers 12 residues. V shed 3 bases and J shed 1 base, with 3 bases lying between them. The CDR3 here is CSVDKNTGELFF. The CDR3 bases that were read are TGCAGCGTTGACAAGAACACCGGGGAG.

Details on this clone: From the germline J gene comes the end of the CDR3, since the read stops 3 residues before it. This chain links TRBV7-6 with TRBJ2-7; D possibly corresponds to TRBD2 (7 bases). Germline CDR1 is SGHVS and CDR2 is FNYEAQ. Trimming removed 1 base at V and 5 bases at J, with 9 bases between. The CDR3 is 13 amino acids. The CDR3 protein is CASSLGGGDEQYF. CDR3 bases read: TGTGCCAGCAGCTTAGGGGGGGGCGACGAG.

Note on this clone: From the germline J gene comes the end of the CDR3, since the read stops 3 residues before it. The chain couples TRBV19 to TRBJ1-1; a weak D match, TRBD1 (6 bases). The ends were cut back, 3 bases at V and 1 base at J, with 12 bases in the middle. Germline V gene data show CDR1 as LNHDA and CDR2 as SQIVND (reference sequence). This CDR3 spans 15 amino acids. The CDR3 here is CASSISGGGNTEAFF. The CDR3 DNA, read in part, is TGTGCCAGTAGTATTTCTGGAGGGGGGAACACTGAA.

Turning to this clone: The read terminates 3 residues ahead of where the CDR3 ends, so the germline J gene completes it. The chain links TRBV28 to TRBJ2-1, with 11 nucleotides matching TRBD2. V lost 5 bases to trimming and J lost 3 bases; unmatched junction nucleotides: 6. Germline CDR1 reads MDHEN; CDR2 reads SYDVKM. This CDR3 contains 16 residues. The CDR3 bases that were read are TGTGCCAGCAGTGACCCACTAGCGGGAGACTACAATGAG. Its protein is CASSDPLAGDYNE. The complete CDR3 sequence is CASSDPLAGDYNEQFF.

The sequenced part of the CDR3 DNA is TGTGCCAGCAGTGCGGGACTCCTCTACGAG. Encoded protein: CASSAGLLYE. The whole CDR3 is CASSAGLLYEQYF. The V gene is TRBV6-1, the J gene TRBJ2-7; D is possibly TRBD2 (6 bases). The DNA ends 3 residues before the CDR3 does, and the rest of the CDR3 is filled in from the germline J gene. The CDR3 has 13 amino acids. Germline V gene sequence: CDR1 MNHNS, CDR2 SASEGT. Trimming removed 4 bases from V and 3 bases from J, with 10 bases in between.

Comment on this clone: The observed sequence ends 3 residues before the CDR3 terminus, with the missing tail filled in from the germline J gene. The V call is TRBV20-1, the J call TRBJ2-2; 9 bases agree with TRBD2. The germline V gene encodes CDR1 DFQATT and CDR2 SNEGSKA (reference sequence). V was clipped by 6 bases and J by 2 bases; unmatched bases: 7. The CDR3 runs to 15 residues. The sequenced CDR3 bases are TGCAGTGCCCAGGCACTAGCGGGTAACACCGGGGAG. Encoded protein: CSAQALAGNTGE. The CDR3, in full, reads CSAQALAGNTGELFF.

In regard to this clone: Read coverage stops 3 residues before the CDR3 terminus; the germline J gene supplies the remainder. This sequence joins TRBV19 and TRBJ2-3, with D possibly matching TRBD1 (5 bases). Germline loops: CDR1 LNHDA, CDR2 SQIVND (reference sequence). The V gene lost 5 bases and the J gene lost 3 bases, with 18 bases spanning the gap. The CDR3 covers 16 residues. CDR3 bases read: TGTGCCAGTAGTTTCGGCGTAGGGGTTGGAACAGATACG. Its translation is CASSFGVGVGTDT. The full CDR3 is CASSFGVGVGTDTQYF.

On this clone: The read halts 3 residues ahead of the CDR3 end, with the missing end drawn from the germline J gene. The chain has TRBV7-8 and TRBJ2-1, with 7 bases matching TRBD2. The CDR3 is made up of 15 amino acids. V shed 5 bases, J shed 3 bases, and the junction held 7 bases outside the gene matches. Germline V gives CDR1 SGHVS, CDR2 FQNEAQ. CDR3 DNA (partial): TGTGCCAGCAGCCTGACGGCGGGGGTCTACAATGAG. This codes for CASSLTAGVYNE. In full, the CDR3 is CASSLTAGVYNEQFF.

Concerning this clone: The read falls 3 residues short of the CDR3 end, and the missing part is taken from the germline J gene. V usage is TRBV19 and J usage is TRBJ1-2; no firm D call. The CDR3 is 13 residues long. Trimming removed 4 bases from V and 0 bases from J, with 6 bases in between. Germline loops: CDR1 LNHDA, CDR2 SQIVND (reference sequence). The part of the CDR3 DNA that was read is TGTGCCAGTAGTAAGGGTGCTAACTATGGC. It translates to CASSKGANYG. The entire CDR3 sequence reads CASSKGANYGYTF. The complete variable domain, with remaining parts taken from reference TRBV19 and TRBJ1-2, reads DGGITQSPKYLFRKEGQNVTLSCEQNLNHDAMYWYRQDPGQGLRLIYYSQIVNDFQKGDIAEGYSVSREKKESFPLTVTSAQKNPTAFYLCASSKGANYGYTFGSGTRLTVV.

Remarks on this clone: With the read ending 3 residues before the CDR3 end, the germline J gene is used to fill in that end. The J gene is TRBJ2-1, the V gene TRBV14; D unresolved. Germline V gene sequence: CDR1 SGHDN, CDR2 FVKESK. Trimming took off 0 bases at V and 3 bases at J, with 9 bases between the two ends. The CDR3 length is 15 residues. CDR3 DNA (partial): TGTGCCAGCAGCCAAGATTATGGCTTCTACAATGAG. Amino acids: CASSQDYGFYNE. The full-length CDR3 reads as CASSQDYGFYNEQFF.

Regarding this clone: Coverage ceases 3 residues before the CDR3 finishes, and the germline J gene fills in the end. The chain has TRBV7-9 and TRBJ2-5, with D possibly being TRBD1 (6 bases). Germline lookup yields CDR1 SEHNR and CDR2 FQNEAQ (reference sequence). V was clipped by 5 bases and J by 2 bases, with 15 bases between them. CDR3 length: 15 residues. CDR3 in amino acids: CASSTTDRRQETQYF. The part of the CDR3 DNA that was read is TGTGCCAGCAGCACAACAGACAGGAGACAAGAGACC.

Points on this clone: Sequencing ends 3 residues short of the CDR3 end; the germline J gene provides the rest. The chain carries TRBV28 and TRBJ1-5; 7 nucleotides match TRBD1. CDR3 length: 15 amino acids. J gave up 0 bases and V 5 bases, and 4 bases lay outside the gene matches. Germline V gene lookup returns CDR1 MDHEN and CDR2 SYDVKM. The CDR3 here is CASSQGVYSNQPQHF. Incomplete CDR3 DNA: TGTGCCAGCAGTCAGGGGGTTTATAGCAATCAGCCC.

Remarks on this clone: Sequencing ends 3 residues short of the CDR3 end; the germline J gene provides the rest. This rearrangement joins TRBV7-9 to TRBJ1-2; no reliable D call. Germline assignment: CDR1 SEHNR and CDR2 FQNEAQ (reference sequence). The CDR3 runs to 14 residues. This chain's CDR3 is CASSLVGGLGGYTF. The CDR3 bases that were read are TGTGCCAGCAGCTTAGTGGGTGGCTTAGGGGGC.

As concerns this clone: The read gets to within 3 residues of the CDR3 end, and the germline J gene fills in the rest. The chain uses TRBV2 and TRBJ2-3; 9 bases line up with TRBD1. The length of the CDR3 is 13 residues. Germline CDR1 and CDR2: SNHLY and FYNNEI. V lost 7 bases, J lost 6 bases, and 5 bases stayed unmatched. Here the CDR3 reads CASTGQGMDTQYF. The CDR3 DNA, read in part, is TGTGCCAGCACGGGACAGGGCATGGATACG.

Concerning this clone itself: Read sequence stops 3 residues before the CDR3 end, and the germline J gene provides the missing end. This chain links TRBV18 with TRBJ2-7; D remains unclear. The CDR3 totals 15 residues. Trimming took off 2 bases at V and 1 base at J, with 12 bases between the two ends. Looked up from germline, CDR1 is KGHSH and CDR2 is LQKENI. CDR3 loop: CASSPALTGSYEQYF. The sequenced CDR3 bases are TGTGCCAGCTCACCAGCCTTGACTGGATCCTACGAG.

A note on this clone: The sequenced fragment ends 3 residues before the CDR3 boundary, so the rest is inferred from the germline J gene. This chain joins TRBV7-2 and TRBJ1-3; 7 bases fit TRBD1. V shed 1 base, J shed 2 bases, and the junction held 2 bases outside the gene matches. The CDR3 contains 15 residues. Germline CDR1 reads SGHTA; CDR2 reads FQGNSA. CDR3 in amino acids: CASSLGQGAGNTIYF. The CDR3 DNA, read in part, is TGTGCCAGCAGCTTAGGCCAGGGGGCTGGAAACACC.

Remarks on this clone: Read data end 3 residues before the CDR3 end; the end is taken from the germline J gene. The rearrangement uses TRBV23-1 and TRBJ1-1; D gene unclear. TRBV23-1 is sorted into the ORF group, with uncertain function. Trimming shortened V by 4 bases and J by 7 bases, and 13 bases separated the two germline ends. CDR3 length: 13 amino acids. The part of the CDR3 DNA that was read is TGCGCCAGCAGTCGGCCGAGTCCCTTTGAA. This translates into CASSRPSPFE. The entire CDR3 protein reads CASSRPSPFEAFF.

About this clone itself: With the read ending 3 residues before the CDR3 end, the germline J gene is used to fill in that end. V and J are TRBV10-3 and TRBJ2-5; 7 bases are a match to TRBD1. The V segment lost 4 bases and the J segment 3 bases; nucleotides outside the gene matches: 2. The CDR3 totals 13 residues. CDR1 and CDR2 from the germline V gene are ENHRY and SYGVKD. CDR3: CAISGDSEETQYF. CDR3 DNA, as far as it was read: TGTGCCATCAGTGGGGACAGCGAAGAGACC.